The 2 T cell receptor beta chains listed next were all sequenced from one sample in a study of control samples from healthy donors and cancer patients. Generated by immunoSEQ multiplex PCR, the TCRdb table keeps only in-frame clones and is missing some. The sample includes 130,000 or so clones, about 90% of them seen just once. The sample comprised blood. These receptors were obtained from a man younger than 35 in good health.

Comment on this clone: Other DNA sequences in the same sample also yield this CDR3. The rearrangement links TRBV6-5 to TRBJ2-2; D uncertain. CDR3 size: 16 residues. Trimming stripped 2 bases from V and 6 bases from J, with 16 bases between. The germline V gene has CDR1 MNHEY and CDR2 SVGAGI. CDR3 in amino acids: CASSYKANSFAGELFF. As DNA, the CDR3 is TGTGCCAGCAGTTACAAGGCCAACTCCTTTGCCGGGGAGCTGTTTTTT.

V gene TRBV5-1 combines with J gene TRBJ1-1; weak D call: TRBD1 (5 bases). Germline lookup yields CDR1 SGHRS and CDR2 YFSETQ. The CDR3 extends over 15 amino acids. Trimming removed 3 bases from V and 2 bases from J, with 14 bases in between. The chain's CDR3 is CASSWGPITNTEAFF. The CDR3 DNA is TGCGCCAGCAGCTGGGGACCGATTACAAACACTGAAGCTTTCTTT. The full variable domain, with the rest looked up from reference TRBV5-1 and TRBJ1-1, is KAGVTQTPRYLIKTRGQQVTLSCSPISGHRSVSWYQQTPGQGLQFLFEYFSETQRNKGNFPGRFSGRQFSNSRSEMNVSTLELGDSALYLCASSWGPITNTEAFFGQGTRLTVV.